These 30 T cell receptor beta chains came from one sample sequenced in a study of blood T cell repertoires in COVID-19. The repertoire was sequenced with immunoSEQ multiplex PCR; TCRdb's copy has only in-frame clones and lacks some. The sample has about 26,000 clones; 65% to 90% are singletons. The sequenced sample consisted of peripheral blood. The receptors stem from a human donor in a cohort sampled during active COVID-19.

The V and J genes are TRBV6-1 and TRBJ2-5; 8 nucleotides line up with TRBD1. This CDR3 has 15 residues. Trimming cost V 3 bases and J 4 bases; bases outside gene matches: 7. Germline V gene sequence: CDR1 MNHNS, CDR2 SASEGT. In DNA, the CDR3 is TGTGCCAGCAGTGATGCAGGGGGCGCTGGAGAGACCCAGTACTTC. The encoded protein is CASSDAGGAGETQYF.

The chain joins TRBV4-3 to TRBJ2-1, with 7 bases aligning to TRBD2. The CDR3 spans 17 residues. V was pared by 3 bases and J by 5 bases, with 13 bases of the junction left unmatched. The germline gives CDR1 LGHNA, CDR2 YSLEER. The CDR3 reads CASSQGLAGLPNNEQFF. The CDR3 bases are TGCGCCAGCAGCCAGGGATTAGCGGGCTTGCCCAACAATGAGCAGTTCTTC.

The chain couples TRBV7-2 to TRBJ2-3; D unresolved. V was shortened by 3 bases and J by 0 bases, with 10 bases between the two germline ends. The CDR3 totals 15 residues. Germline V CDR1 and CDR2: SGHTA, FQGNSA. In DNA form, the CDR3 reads TGTGCCAGCAGCTTTAGGAGTTTAAGCACAGATACGCAGTATTTT. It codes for CASSFRSLSTDTQYF. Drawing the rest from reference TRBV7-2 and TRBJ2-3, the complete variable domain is GAGVSQSPSNKVTEKGKDVELRCDPISGHTALYWYRQSLGQGLEFLIYFQGNSAPDKSGLPSDRFSAERTGGSVSTLTIQRTQQEDSAVYLCASSFRSLSTDTQYFGPGTRLTVL.

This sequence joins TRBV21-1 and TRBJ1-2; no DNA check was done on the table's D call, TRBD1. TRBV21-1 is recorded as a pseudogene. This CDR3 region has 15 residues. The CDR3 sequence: CASSKRQGKGYGYTF. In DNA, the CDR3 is TGTGCCAGCAGCAAGAGACAGGGGAAGGGATATGGCTACACCTTC.

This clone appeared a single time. Here the CDR3 reads CASSLQGANYNEQFF. As DNA, the CDR3 is TGTGCCAGCAGTTTGCAGGGGGCGAACTACAATGAGCAGTTCTTC. This chain links TRBV28 with TRBJ2-1; 8 bases map to TRBD1. Losses at the gene ends were 3 bases for V and 3 bases for J; bases not matched to a gene: 4. Germline V gene lookup returns CDR1 MDHEN and CDR2 SYDVKM. The CDR3 length is 15 residues.

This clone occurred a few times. CDR3 region: CASSPRQSRTEAFF. The DNA for the CDR3 is TGTGCCAGCAGCCCCCGACAGTCCAGGACTGAAGCTTTCTTT. V and J are TRBV7-2 and TRBJ1-1; weak D call: TRBD1 (5 bases). Looked up from germline, CDR1 is SGHTA and CDR2 is FQGNSA. This CDR3 is 14 amino acids long. V was pared by 5 bases and J by 5 bases, with 15 bases between.

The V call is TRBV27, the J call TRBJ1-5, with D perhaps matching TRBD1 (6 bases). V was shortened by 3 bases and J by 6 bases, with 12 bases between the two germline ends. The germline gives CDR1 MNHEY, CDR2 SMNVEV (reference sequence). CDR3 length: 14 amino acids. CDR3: CASSLQGRAQPQHF. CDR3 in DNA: TGTGCCAGCAGTTTGCAGGGGAGGGCTCAGCCCCAGCATTTT.

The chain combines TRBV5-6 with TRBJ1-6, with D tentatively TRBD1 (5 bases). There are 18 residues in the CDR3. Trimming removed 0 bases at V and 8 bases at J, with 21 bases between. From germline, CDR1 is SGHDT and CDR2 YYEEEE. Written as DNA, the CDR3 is TGTGCCAGCAGCTTGGTCGGCCAGGGCCTCACGTCCGATTCACCCCTCCACTTT. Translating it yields CASSLVGQGLTSDSPLHF.

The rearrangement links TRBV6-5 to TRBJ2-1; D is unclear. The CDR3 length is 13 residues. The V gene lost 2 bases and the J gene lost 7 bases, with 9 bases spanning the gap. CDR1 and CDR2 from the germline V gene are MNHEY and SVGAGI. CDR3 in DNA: TGTGCCAGCAGTTACAACGGTTTTAATGAGCAGTTCTTC. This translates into CASSYNGFNEQFF.

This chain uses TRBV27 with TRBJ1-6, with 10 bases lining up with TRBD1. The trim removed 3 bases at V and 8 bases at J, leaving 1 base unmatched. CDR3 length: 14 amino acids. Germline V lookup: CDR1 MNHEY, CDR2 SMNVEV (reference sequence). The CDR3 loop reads CASSFGTGDSPLHF. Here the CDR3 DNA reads TGTGCCAGCAGTTTTGGGACAGGGGATTCACCCCTCCACTTT.

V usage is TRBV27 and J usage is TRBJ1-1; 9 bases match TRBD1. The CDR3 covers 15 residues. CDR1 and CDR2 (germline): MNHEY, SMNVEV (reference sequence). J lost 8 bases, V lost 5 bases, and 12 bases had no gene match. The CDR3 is CASSAAGTGSMEAFF. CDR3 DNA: TGTGCCAGCAGTGCGGCCGGGACAGGGAGTATGGAAGCTTTCTTT.

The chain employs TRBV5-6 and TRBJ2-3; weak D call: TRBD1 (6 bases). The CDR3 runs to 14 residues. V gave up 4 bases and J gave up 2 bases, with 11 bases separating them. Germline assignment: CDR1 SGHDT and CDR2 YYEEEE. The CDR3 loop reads CASSTRDNTDTQYF. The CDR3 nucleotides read TGTGCCAGCAGCACCCGGGACAACACAGATACGCAGTATTTT.

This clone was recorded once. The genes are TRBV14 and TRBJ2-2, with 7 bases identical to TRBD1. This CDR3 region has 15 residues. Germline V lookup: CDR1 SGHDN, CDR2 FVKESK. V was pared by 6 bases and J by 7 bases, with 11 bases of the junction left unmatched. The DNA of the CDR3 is TGTGCCAGCAGTCTTCTCGGACAGGCCGGCGGGGAGCTGTTTTTT. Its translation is CASSLLGQAGGELFF.

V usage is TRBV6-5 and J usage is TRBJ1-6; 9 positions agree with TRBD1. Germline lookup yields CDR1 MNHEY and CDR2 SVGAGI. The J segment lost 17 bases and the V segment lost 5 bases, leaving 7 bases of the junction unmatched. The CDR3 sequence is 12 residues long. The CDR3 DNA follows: TGTGCCAGCAGTAAGACGGGACAGGGTGTCCACTTT. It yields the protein CASSKTGQGVHF.

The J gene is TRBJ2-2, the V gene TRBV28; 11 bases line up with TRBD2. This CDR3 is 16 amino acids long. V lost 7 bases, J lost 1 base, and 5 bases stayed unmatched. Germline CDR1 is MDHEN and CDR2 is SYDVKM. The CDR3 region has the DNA TGTGCCAGCACCTCGGGACTAGCGGAGAACACCGGGGAGCTGTTTTTT. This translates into CASTSGLAENTGELFF.

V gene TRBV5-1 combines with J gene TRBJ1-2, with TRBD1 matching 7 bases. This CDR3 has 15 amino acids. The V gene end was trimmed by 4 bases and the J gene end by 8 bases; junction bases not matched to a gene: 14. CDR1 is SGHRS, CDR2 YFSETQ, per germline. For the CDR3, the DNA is TGCGCCAGCAGCCCGGACGAGGGGGCTGGGTCAGGCTACACCTTC. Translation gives CASSPDEGAGSGYTF.

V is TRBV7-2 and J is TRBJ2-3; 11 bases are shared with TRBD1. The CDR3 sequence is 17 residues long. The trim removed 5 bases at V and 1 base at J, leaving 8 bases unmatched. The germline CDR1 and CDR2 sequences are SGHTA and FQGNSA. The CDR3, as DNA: TGTGCCAGCAGCCTGCGAGGACAGGGGGCCGGCACAGATACGCAGTATTTT. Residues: CASSLRGQGAGTDTQYF.

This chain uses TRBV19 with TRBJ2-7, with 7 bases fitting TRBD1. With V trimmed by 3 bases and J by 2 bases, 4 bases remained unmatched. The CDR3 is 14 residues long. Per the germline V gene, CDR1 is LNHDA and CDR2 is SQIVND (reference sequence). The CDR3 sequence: CASSIYRGPYEQYF. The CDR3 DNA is TGTGCCAGTAGTATTTACAGGGGACCCTACGAGCAGTACTTC.

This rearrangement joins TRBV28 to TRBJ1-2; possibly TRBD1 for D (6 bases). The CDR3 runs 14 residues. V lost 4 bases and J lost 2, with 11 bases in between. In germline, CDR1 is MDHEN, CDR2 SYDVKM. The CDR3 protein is CASSYLGTNYGYTF. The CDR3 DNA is TGTGCCAGCAGTTATCTGGGGACAAACTATGGCTACACCTTC.

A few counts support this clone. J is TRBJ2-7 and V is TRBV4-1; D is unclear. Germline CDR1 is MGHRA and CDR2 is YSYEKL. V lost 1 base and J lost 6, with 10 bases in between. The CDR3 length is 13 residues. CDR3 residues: CASSQASDGEQYF. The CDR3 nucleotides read TGCGCCAGCAGCCAAGCTAGTGACGGCGAGCAGTACTTC.

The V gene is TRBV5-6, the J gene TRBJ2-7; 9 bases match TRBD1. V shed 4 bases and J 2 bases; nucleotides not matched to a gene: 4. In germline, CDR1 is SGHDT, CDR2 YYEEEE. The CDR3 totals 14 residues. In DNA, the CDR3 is TGTGCCAGCAGCCGGGGGACAGGGACCTACGAGCAGTACTTC. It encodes CASSRGTGTYEQYF.

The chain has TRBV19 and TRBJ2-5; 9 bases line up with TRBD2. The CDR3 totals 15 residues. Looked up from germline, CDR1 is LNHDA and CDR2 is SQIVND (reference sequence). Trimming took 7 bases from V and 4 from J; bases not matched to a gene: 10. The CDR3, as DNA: TGTGCCAGTAAGCGAGGCGGGGGGGCTGGAGAGACCCAGTACTTC. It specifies CASKRGGGAGETQYF.

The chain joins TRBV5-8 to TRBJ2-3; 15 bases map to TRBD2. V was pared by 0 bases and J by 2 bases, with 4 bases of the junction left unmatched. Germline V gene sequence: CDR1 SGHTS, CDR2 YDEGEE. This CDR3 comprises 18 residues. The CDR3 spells CASSLVWTSGRDTDTQYF. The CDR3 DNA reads TGTGCCAGCAGCTTGGTCTGGACTAGCGGGAGGGACACAGATACGCAGTATTTT.

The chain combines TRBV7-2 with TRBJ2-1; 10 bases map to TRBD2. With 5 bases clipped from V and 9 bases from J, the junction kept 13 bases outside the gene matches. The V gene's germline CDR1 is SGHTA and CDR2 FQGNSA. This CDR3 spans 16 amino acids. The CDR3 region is CASSPLSLAGEGEQFF. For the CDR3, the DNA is TGTGCCAGCAGCCCCCTCTCTCTAGCGGGAGAAGGTGAGCAGTTCTTC. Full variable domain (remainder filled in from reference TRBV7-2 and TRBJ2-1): GAGVSQSPSNKVTEKGKDVELRCDPISGHTALYWYRQSLGQGLEFLIYFQGNSAPDKSGLPSDRFSAERTGGSVSTLTIQRTQQEDSAVYLCASSPLSLAGEGEQFFGPGTRLTVL.

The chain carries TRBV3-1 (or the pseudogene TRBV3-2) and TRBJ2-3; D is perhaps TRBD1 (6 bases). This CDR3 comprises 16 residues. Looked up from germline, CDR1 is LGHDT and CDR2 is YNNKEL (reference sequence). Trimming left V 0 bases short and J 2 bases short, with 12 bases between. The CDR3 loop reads CASSQDLGTYTDTQYF. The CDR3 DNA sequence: TGTGCCAGCAGCCAAGATTTGGGGACATACACAGATACGCAGTATTTT.

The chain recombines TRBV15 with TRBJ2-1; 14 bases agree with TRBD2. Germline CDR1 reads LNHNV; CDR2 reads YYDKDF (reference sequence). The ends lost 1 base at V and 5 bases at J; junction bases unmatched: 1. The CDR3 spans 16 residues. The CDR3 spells CATSRGLAGGHNEQFF. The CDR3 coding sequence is TGTGCCACCAGCAGAGGACTAGCGGGGGGGCACAATGAGCAGTTCTTC.

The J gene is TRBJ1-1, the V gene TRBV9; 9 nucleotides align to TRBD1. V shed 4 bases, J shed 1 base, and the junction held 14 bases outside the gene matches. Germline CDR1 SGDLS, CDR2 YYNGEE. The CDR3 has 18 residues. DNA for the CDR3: TGTGCCAGCAGCTCCAGAGGGGGTGGGACAGGGCAGAACACTGAAGCTTTCTTT. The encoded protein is CASSSRGGGTGQNTEAFF.

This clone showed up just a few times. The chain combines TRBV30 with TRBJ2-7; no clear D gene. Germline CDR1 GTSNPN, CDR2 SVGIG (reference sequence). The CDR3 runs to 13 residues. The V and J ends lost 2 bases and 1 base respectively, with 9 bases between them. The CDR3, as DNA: TGTGCCTGGAGTCCGGCTAGTTCCTACGAGCAGTACTTC. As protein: CAWSPASSYEQYF.

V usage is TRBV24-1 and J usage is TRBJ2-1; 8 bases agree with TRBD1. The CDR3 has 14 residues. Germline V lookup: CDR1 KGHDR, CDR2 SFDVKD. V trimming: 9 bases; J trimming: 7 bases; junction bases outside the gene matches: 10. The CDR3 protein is CATSRTGMGNEQFF. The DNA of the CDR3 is TGTGCCACCTCTAGGACAGGGATGGGAAATGAGCAGTTCTTC.

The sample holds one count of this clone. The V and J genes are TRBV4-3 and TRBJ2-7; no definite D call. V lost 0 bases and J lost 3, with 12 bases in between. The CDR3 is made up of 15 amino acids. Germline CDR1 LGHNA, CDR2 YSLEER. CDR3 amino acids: CASSQDGDSLYEQYF. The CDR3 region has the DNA TGCGCCAGCAGCCAAGATGGCGACTCTCTCTACGAGCAGTACTTC.